Listed below are T cell receptor beta chains from one sample, sequenced in a study of blood T cell repertoires in COVID-19. Assay: immunoSEQ multiplex PCR; the TCRdb copy retains only in-frame clones and omits some. The sample contains tens of thousands of clones, about four fifths of which appear only once. Sequencing used peripheral blood. These receptors all stem from a human donor in a cohort sampled during active COVID-19. Each CDR3 is given with its conserved first and last residue. D genes are given only for firm matches. Some rows mark clone size as missing; the rest say once, few, many or name a class of expanded clone.

j_gene: TRBJ1-4
v_gene: TRBV7-9
len: 14
abundance: .
d_gene: TRBD1
CDR3aa: CASSLVAGGGKLFF
CDR3nt: TGTGCCAGCAGCTTAGTTGCAGGGGGAGGAAAACTGTTTTTT

j_gene: TRBJ2-7
v_gene: TRBV18
len: 13
abundance: .
d_gene: .
CDR3aa: CASSPRRAEEQYF
CDR3nt: TGTGCCAGCTCACCACGCAGAGCGGAAGAGCAGTACTTC

j_gene: TRBJ1-2
v_gene: TRBV6-6
len: 14
abundance: .
d_gene: .
CDR3aa: CASSESGQLYGYTF
CDR3nt: TGTGCCAGCAGCGAATCCGGACAACTCTATGGCTACACCTTC

j_gene: TRBJ2-1
v_gene: TRBV6-5
len: 13
abundance: .
d_gene: .
CDR3aa: CASSYDGGGEQFF
CDR3nt: TGTGCCAGCAGTTACGACGGGGGAGGTGAGCAGTTCTTC

j_gene: TRBJ1-6
v_gene: TRBV18
len: 14
abundance: .
d_gene: .
CDR3aa: CASSPRGDNSPLHF
CDR3nt: TGTGCCAGCTCACCACGGGGGGATAATTCACCCCTCCACTTT

j_gene: TRBJ1-1
v_gene: TRBV6-6
len: 15
abundance: .
d_gene: TRBD1
CDR3aa: CASSYTGDGEQGAFF
CDR3nt: TGTGCCAGCAGTTACACAGGGGACGGCGAACAGGGAGCTTTCTTT

j_gene: TRBJ1-3
v_gene: TRBV30
len: 16
abundance: .
d_gene: TRBD1
CDR3aa: CAWRPGTGRSGNTIYF
CDR3nt: TGTGCCTGGAGACCCGGGACAGGACGCTCTGGAAACACCATATATTTT

j_gene: TRBJ1-3
v_gene: TRBV7-2
len: 15
abundance: .
d_gene: .
CDR3aa: CASTTGGFSGNTIYF
CDR3nt: TGTGCCAGCACCACCGGGGGATTTAGTGGAAACACCATATATTTT

j_gene: TRBJ2-1
v_gene: TRBV7-2
len: 16
abundance: .
d_gene: .
CDR3aa: CASSLDFVNRVNEQFF
CDR3nt: TGTGCCAGCAGCTTAGATTTTGTGAATAGAGTCAATGAGCAGTTCTTC

j_gene: TRBJ1-3
v_gene: TRBV11-2
len: 13
abundance: .
d_gene: .
CDR3aa: CASSVNSGNTIYF
CDR3nt: TGTGCCAGCAGCGTTAACTCTGGAAACACCATATATTTT

j_gene: TRBJ1-1
v_gene: TRBV13
len: 15
abundance: .
d_gene: TRBD1
CDR3aa: CASSLQGAQNTEAFF
CDR3nt: TGTGCCAGCAGCTTACAGGGGGCCCAAAACACTGAAGCTTTCTTT

j_gene: TRBJ2-1
v_gene: TRBV10-3
len: 13
abundance: .
d_gene: .
CDR3aa: CAISESADNEQFF
CDR3nt: TGTGCCATCAGTGAGTCGGCGGACAATGAGCAGTTCTTC

j_gene: TRBJ2-3
v_gene: TRBV6-5
len: 13
abundance: .
d_gene: .
CDR3aa: CASSLPSTDTQYF
CDR3nt: TGTGCCAGCAGTCTTCCGAGCACAGATACGCAGTATTTT

j_gene: TRBJ2-2
v_gene: TRBV19
len: 19
abundance: .
d_gene: TRBD2
CDR3aa: CASSPGLAGGFRGTGELFF
CDR3nt: TGTGCCAGTAGTCCTGGACTAGCGGGGGGCTTCAGGGGCACCGGGGAGCTGTTTTTT

j_gene: TRBJ2-7
v_gene: TRBV7-3
len: 17
abundance: .
d_gene: TRBD1
CDR3aa: CASSSPTGTGGFYEQYF
CDR3nt: TGTGCCAGCAGCTCTCCGACCGGGACAGGGGGTTTCTACGAGCAGTACTTC

j_gene: TRBJ1-2
v_gene: TRBV2
len: 13
abundance: .
d_gene: TRBD1
CDR3aa: CASRGTGSYGYTF
CDR3nt: TGTGCCAGCCGTGGGACAGGGAGCTATGGCTACACCTTC

j_gene: TRBJ1-2
v_gene: TRBV19
len: 12
abundance: .
d_gene: .
CDR3aa: CASSIGPGDYTF
CDR3nt: TGTGCCAGTAGTATTGGTCCAGGGGACTACACCTTC

j_gene: TRBJ2-6
v_gene: TRBV4-3
len: 18
abundance: few
d_gene: .
CDR3aa: CASSQETPRSSGANVLTF
CDR3nt: TGCGCCAGCAGCCAAGAGACACCTCGCAGCTCTGGGGCCAACGTCCTGACTTTC

j_gene: TRBJ1-6
v_gene: TRBV7-9
len: 13
abundance: .
d_gene: TRBD1
CDR3aa: CASTGTANSPLHF
CDR3nt: TGTGCCAGTACCGGGACAGCTAATTCACCCCTCCACTTT

j_gene: TRBJ1-1
v_gene: TRBV27
len: 14
abundance: .
d_gene: .
CDR3aa: CASSVDSLNTEAFF
CDR3nt: TGTGCCAGCAGTGTCGACAGCCTTAACACTGAAGCTTTCTTT

j_gene: TRBJ2-7
v_gene: TRBV5-4
len: 13
abundance: .
d_gene: .
CDR3aa: CASSSGPSYEQYF
CDR3nt: TGTGCCAGCAGCTCGGGTCCCTCCTACGAGCAGTACTTC

j_gene: TRBJ2-7
v_gene: TRBV11-2
len: 14
abundance: .
d_gene: TRBD2
CDR3aa: CASSLDPAGGRQYF
CDR3nt: TGTGCCAGCAGCTTAGACCCAGCGGGGGGCCGTCAGTACTTC

j_gene: TRBJ1-2
v_gene: TRBV6-5
len: 15
abundance: once
d_gene: .
CDR3aa: CASRVTVGASYGYTF
CDR3nt: TGTGCCAGCAGGGTGACGGTTGGGGCTTCCTATGGCTACACCTTC

j_gene: TRBJ1-1
v_gene: TRBV4-3
len: 14
abundance: .
d_gene: TRBD1
CDR3aa: CASSQAGTALYAFF
CDR3nt: TGCGCCAGCAGCCAGGCCGGGACAGCTCTATACGCTTTCTTT